Listed below are T cell receptor beta chains from one sample, sequenced in a study of blood T cell repertoires in COVID-19. Profiled with immunoSEQ multiplex PCR; TCRdb holds only in-frame clones, not every one. The sample lists some 400,000 clones; around 90% were seen once. Sequencing was carried out using peripheral blood. Receptor source: a young man with active or convalescent COVID-19. Each CDR3 is given with its conserved first and last residue. Each record gives: D gene, clone size, V gene, J gene, CDR3 DNA, CDR3 protein. A D gene is named only where the DNA matches it firmly. Expanded clones get a size class; other rows say once, few or many, or leave the size out.

d_gene: TRBD1
abundance: once
v_gene: TRBV25-1
j_gene: TRBJ2-3
CDR3nt: TGTGCCAGCAGTGATTTGGACAGGGGCACAGATACGCAGTATTTT
CDR3aa: CASSDLDRGTDTQYF

d_gene: NA
abundance: NA
v_gene: TRBV7-2
j_gene: TRBJ1-1
CDR3nt: TGTGCCAGCAGCTTAAACTATCAGTTCGGCAGGGGGAACACTGAAGCTTTCTTT
CDR3aa: CASSLNYQFGRGNTEAFF

d_gene: NA
abundance: NA
v_gene: TRBV7-8
j_gene: TRBJ2-7
CDR3nt: TGTGCCAGCAGCCCTTGGGGGGAATACGAGCAGTACTTC
CDR3aa: CASSPWGEYEQYF

d_gene: NA
abundance: NA
v_gene: TRBV28
j_gene: TRBJ1-5
CDR3nt: TGTGCCAGCAGTTGGGGCAGCAATCAGCCCCAGCATTTT
CDR3aa: CASSWGSNQPQHF

d_gene: NA
abundance: NA
v_gene: TRBV4-1
j_gene: TRBJ2-5
CDR3nt: TGCGCCAGCAGCCCCGAGAGCGGGTTCCAAGAGACCCAGTACTTC
CDR3aa: CASSPESGFQETQYF

d_gene: TRBD1
abundance: NA
v_gene: TRBV28
j_gene: TRBJ1-4
CDR3nt: TGTGCCAGCAGTCCCGCGAGGACAGGTGGGGTAAAACTGTTTTTT
CDR3aa: CASSPARTGGVKLFF

d_gene: NA
abundance: NA
v_gene: TRBV10-2
j_gene: TRBJ2-7
CDR3nt: TGCGCCAGCGGACGAGGGGGTCTCTACGAGCAGTACTTC
CDR3aa: CASGRGGLYEQYF

d_gene: TRBD2
abundance: once
v_gene: TRBV9
j_gene: TRBJ2-5
CDR3nt: TGTGCCAGCAGCGTAGCGGGGACTAATTCTGAGGCCCAGTACTTC
CDR3aa: CASSVAGTNSEAQYF

d_gene: TRBD1
abundance: NA
v_gene: TRBV7-8
j_gene: TRBJ2-5
CDR3nt: TGTGCCAGCAGCTTCCCACAGGGGGGTGAGACCCAGTACTTC
CDR3aa: CASSFPQGGETQYF

d_gene: NA
abundance: NA
v_gene: TRBV7-2
j_gene: TRBJ1-1
CDR3nt: TGTGCCAGCAGCTTAGCAGGGGTCAACCCGAGAGCTTTCTTT
CDR3aa: CASSLAGVNPRAFF

d_gene: TRBD1
abundance: NA
v_gene: TRBV2
j_gene: TRBJ2-5
CDR3nt: TGTGCCAGCAGGGAACAGGGGGCCCCTCAAGAGACCCAGTACTTC
CDR3aa: CASREQGAPQETQYF

d_gene: TRBD1
abundance: once
v_gene: TRBV28
j_gene: TRBJ1-1
CDR3nt: TGTGCCAGCAACTTCAGGGGGATGAACACTGAAGCTTTCTTT
CDR3aa: CASNFRGMNTEAFF

d_gene: NA
abundance: NA
v_gene: TRBV28
j_gene: TRBJ1-1
CDR3nt: TGTGCCAGCAGCCTGAACCAGGGCAGGGGAACTGAAGCTTTCTTT
CDR3aa: CASSLNQGRGTEAFF

d_gene: TRBD1
abundance: NA
v_gene: TRBV5-8
j_gene: TRBJ1-5
CDR3nt: TGTGCCAGCAGGCCCGGACAGGCGGGACAGCCCCAGCATTTT
CDR3aa: CASRPGQAGQPQHF

d_gene: NA
abundance: few
v_gene: TRBV19
j_gene: TRBJ1-1
CDR3nt: TGTGCCAGTAGACAGGGACAAATGAACACTGAAGCTTTCTTT
CDR3aa: CASRQGQMNTEAFF

d_gene: NA
abundance: NA
v_gene: TRBV24-1
j_gene: TRBJ2-7
CDR3nt: TGTGCCACCAGTGATAGGGCAGGGAGGCCCAACGAGCAGTACTTC
CDR3aa: CATSDRAGRPNEQYF

d_gene: NA
abundance: NA
v_gene: TRBV18
j_gene: TRBJ2-3
CDR3nt: TGTGCCAGCTCGGGACTTGAGAGCACAGATACGCAGTATTTT
CDR3aa: CASSGLESTDTQYF

d_gene: NA
abundance: NA
v_gene: TRBV4-1
j_gene: TRBJ2-1
CDR3nt: TGCGCCAGCAGCCAAGATCGGGGTTCCTGGGAGCAGTTCTTC
CDR3aa: CASSQDRGSWEQFF

d_gene: TRBD1
abundance: NA
v_gene: TRBV28
j_gene: TRBJ1-2
CDR3nt: TGTGCCAGCAGTTCCAACAGGGGGGGGTCTTTAGGCTATGGCTACACCTTC
CDR3aa: CASSSNRGGSLGYGYTF

d_gene: NA
abundance: once
v_gene: TRBV19
j_gene: TRBJ1-2
CDR3nt: TGTGCCAGTAGGATCCAGGGGAGGGCAAACTATGGCTACACCTTC
CDR3aa: CASRIQGRANYGYTF

d_gene: NA
abundance: NA
v_gene: TRBV21-1
j_gene: TRBJ2-5
CDR3nt: TGTGCCAGCAGCAAAGTTAGGGGTAAAGAGACCCAGTACTTC
CDR3aa: CASSKVRGKETQYF

d_gene: NA
abundance: NA
v_gene: TRBV7-2
j_gene: TRBJ1-5
CDR3nt: TGTGCCAGCAGCCCATACAAAGGACAGTTCAATCAGCCCCAGCATTTT
CDR3aa: CASSPYKGQFNQPQHF

d_gene: TRBD1
abundance: NA
v_gene: TRBV11-2
j_gene: TRBJ1-1
CDR3nt: TGTGCCAGCAGCCTACGGACAGGGAACACTGAAGCTTTCTTT
CDR3aa: CASSLRTGNTEAFF

d_gene: NA
abundance: NA
v_gene: TRBV29-1
j_gene: TRBJ2-7
CDR3nt: TGCAGCGTTGAAGATCTTCTCAGGGCAACCTACGAGCAGTACTTC
CDR3aa: CSVEDLLRATYEQYF

d_gene: NA
abundance: NA
v_gene: TRBV29-1
j_gene: TRBJ2-5
CDR3nt: TGCAGCGTTGAAGATAATCTCGAGACCCAGTACTTC
CDR3aa: CSVEDNLETQYF

d_gene: NA
abundance: NA
v_gene: TRBV6-5
j_gene: TRBJ2-1
CDR3nt: TGTGCCAGCAGTTACCTGGCAGGGCAGGACAATGAGCAGTTCTTC
CDR3aa: CASSYLAGQDNEQFF

d_gene: NA
abundance: NA
v_gene: TRBV27
j_gene: TRBJ2-7
CDR3nt: TGTGCCAGCAGTAAACCGGGGACCTACGAGCAGTACTTC
CDR3aa: CASSKPGTYEQYF

d_gene: NA
abundance: once
v_gene: TRBV5-6
j_gene: TRBJ1-1
CDR3nt: TGTGCCAGCAGCCCGACCTGGGGACATCCCGAAGCTTTCTTT
CDR3aa: CASSPTWGHPEAFF

d_gene: NA
abundance: NA
v_gene: TRBV7-2
j_gene: TRBJ1-5
CDR3nt: TGTGCCAGCAGCTTAGGTTCAGGGGATCAGCCCCAGCATTTT
CDR3aa: CASSLGSGDQPQHF

d_gene: NA
abundance: NA
v_gene: TRBV7-2
j_gene: TRBJ2-2
CDR3nt: TGTGCCAGCAGCTTAGCGCCCCTCGTCGGCACCGGGGAGCTGTTTTTT
CDR3aa: CASSLAPLVGTGELFF

d_gene: NA
abundance: few
v_gene: TRBV19
j_gene: TRBJ2-1
CDR3nt: TGTGCCAGTAGTAAGTCGTCTAGCCGTAATGAGCAGTTCTTC
CDR3aa: CASSKSSSRNEQFF

d_gene: NA
abundance: NA
v_gene: TRBV18
j_gene: TRBJ1-6
CDR3nt: TGTGCCAGCTCACCACCGCTACAGGGTTACAATTCACCCCTCCACTTT
CDR3aa: CASSPPLQGYNSPLHF

d_gene: NA
abundance: NA
v_gene: TRBV2
j_gene: TRBJ2-1
CDR3nt: TGTGCCAGCAGTGAAGCCTTCTTCCAACAGAATGAGCAGTTCTTC
CDR3aa: CASSEAFFQQNEQFF

d_gene: TRBD1
abundance: NA
v_gene: TRBV28
j_gene: TRBJ1-5
CDR3nt: TGTGCCAGCAGGGGCTTCAGGGGGCGGGGGAGCAATCAGCCCCAGCATTTT
CDR3aa: CASRGFRGRGSNQPQHF

d_gene: NA
abundance: once
v_gene: TRBV4-2
j_gene: TRBJ1-4
CDR3nt: TGTGCCAGCAGCCAAGACGGCACAGGGCGAAATGAAAAACTGTTTTTT
CDR3aa: CASSQDGTGRNEKLFF

d_gene: TRBD2
abundance: NA
v_gene: TRBV7-9
j_gene: TRBJ2-1
CDR3nt: TGTGCCAGCAGCTTAGGAGGGACTACACGGTGGGACAATGAGCAGTTCTTC
CDR3aa: CASSLGGTTRWDNEQFF